These 2 T cell receptor beta chains share one sample of origin, sequenced in a study of T cell responses to AZD1222 COVID-19 vaccine. Libraries were prepared by immunoSEQ multiplex PCR; TCRdb keeps only in-frame clonotypes and omits some of them. The data contain 250,000 to 300,000 clones, almost 95% of them singletons. The source material was peripheral blood, sampled 28 days after the second AZD1222 dose. All receptors come from an adult who received the AZD1222 COVID-19 vaccine.

The genes are TRBV27 and TRBJ2-7; D tentatively fits TRBD1 or TRBD2 (5 bases each). The length of the CDR3 is 14 residues. Germline lookup yields CDR1 MNHEY and CDR2 SMNVEV (reference sequence). V was clipped by 0 bases and J by 2 bases, with 8 bases between them. In nucleotides, the CDR3 is TGTGCCAGCAGTTTATCGGGACCTCCCTACGAGCAGTACTTC. Translating it yields CASSLSGPPYEQYF.

The rearrangement joins TRBV27 to TRBJ2-2; the D gene is possibly TRBD1 (6 bases). The CDR3 has 17 residues. V lost 3 bases and J 2 bases, leaving 16 bases between the germline ends. Germline-derived CDR1 and CDR2 are MNHEY and SMNVEV (reference sequence). CDR3 region: CASSLGGRDTNTGELFF. The CDR3 coding sequence is TGTGCCAGCAGTTTGGGTGGAAGGGACACCAACACCGGGGAGCTGTTTTTT.